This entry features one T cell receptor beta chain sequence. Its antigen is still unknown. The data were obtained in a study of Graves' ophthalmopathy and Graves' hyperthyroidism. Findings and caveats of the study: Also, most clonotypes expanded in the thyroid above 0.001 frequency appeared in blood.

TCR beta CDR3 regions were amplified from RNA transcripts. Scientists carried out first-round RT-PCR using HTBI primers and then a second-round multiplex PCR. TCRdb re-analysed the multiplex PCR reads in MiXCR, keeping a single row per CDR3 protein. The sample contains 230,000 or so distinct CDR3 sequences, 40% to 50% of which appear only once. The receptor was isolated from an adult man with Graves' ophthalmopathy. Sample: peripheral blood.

CDR3 in amino acids: CSVDETGWGYTF. For the CDR3, the DNA is TGCAGCGTTGACGAGACAGGGTGGGGCTACACCTTC. This chain joins TRBV29-1 and TRBJ1-2, with 7 nucleotides matching TRBD1. Germline V lookup: CDR1 SQVTM, CDR2 ANQGSEA. V lost 3 bases to trimming and J lost 8 bases; unmatched junction nucleotides: 6. The CDR3 runs 12 residues.